The 5 T cell receptor beta chains presented below share a single source sample, sequenced in a study of blood T cell repertoires in COVID-19. The protocol was immunoSEQ multiplex PCR, while the TCRdb copy is restricted to in-frame clones and leaves out a portion. The table has roughly 370,000 clones, around nine tenths seen once; the top ten hold approximately 9.3%. Sample: PBMCs or T cells enriched from blood (not recorded which). These receptors came from a woman in her 50s who had recovered from COVID-19.

The CDR3 sequence: CASSERTGSGNQYF. CDR3 bases: TGTGCCAGCAGCGAACGGACAGGGTCCGGGAACCAGTACTTC. The chain recombines TRBV9 with TRBJ2-5, with 8 nucleotides matching TRBD1. V trimming: 3 bases; J trimming: 10 bases; junction bases outside the gene matches: 11. The V gene's germline CDR1 is SGDLS and CDR2 YYNGEE. CDR3 length: 14 residues. The full variable domain, completed using reference TRBV9 and TRBJ2-5, is DSGVTQTPKHLITATGQRVTLRCSPRSGDLSVYWYQQSLDQGLQFLIQYYNGEERAKGNILERFSAQQFPDLHSELNLSSLELGDSALYFCASSERTGSGNQYFGPGTRLLVL.

The CDR3 coding sequence is TGTGCCAGCAGCCAAAAATTGCGGGGAGAAAGCACAGATACGCAGTATTTT. Encoded protein: CASSQKLRGESTDTQYF. This chain connects TRBV4-2 to TRBJ2-3; TRBD2 might be the D (6 bases). Deletions cut 2 bases from V and 0 bases from J, with 15 bases between. The CDR3 totals 17 residues. CDR1 LGHNA and CDR2 YNFKEQ come from the germline V gene.

The chain carries TRBV4-1 and TRBJ1-4, with a weak D call TRBD1 (5 bases). Germline loops: CDR1 MGHRA, CDR2 YSYEKL. V lost 0 bases and J 11 bases, leaving 16 bases between the germline ends. The CDR3 loop spans 15 amino acids. CDR3: CASSQDQVSGEKLFF. The DNA for the CDR3 is TGCGCCAGCAGCCAAGATCAGGTTTCGGGGGAGAAACTGTTTTTT.

The CDR3 reads CAVPTANYGYTF. Here the CDR3 DNA reads TGTGCCGTCCCTACCGCTAACTATGGCTACACCTTC. The gene calls are TRBV10-3 and TRBJ1-2; D is unclear. Germline CDR1 is ENHRY and CDR2 is SYGVKD. V lost 11 bases and J 0 bases, leaving 10 bases between the germline ends. This CDR3 is built from 12 residues.

The chain carries TRBV9 and TRBJ1-3; D is unresolved. The length of the CDR3 is 16 residues. Trimming cost V 0 bases and J 7 bases, with 17 bases left between them. Germline V gene sequence: CDR1 SGDLS, CDR2 YYNGEE. The CDR3, as DNA: TGTGCCAGCAGCGTAGACCTCCGGGGAAAGGATAACACCATATATTTT. It encodes CASSVDLRGKDNTIYF.